The rows below give T cell receptor beta chains drawn from one sample of a study of blood T cells in healthy people across ages. Via MiXCR, TCRdb re-called the 5' RACE reads, giving one row per CDR3 protein. This sample has around 870,000 distinct CDR3 sequences, with about 30% found just once. The sequencing input was blood. All receptors derive from a woman aged 80 or older in good health. CDR3s include the opening cysteine and the closing phenylalanine or tryptophan. A D gene is named only where the DNA matches it firmly. Some rows have no size entry. The others give once, few or many, or a class for an expanded clone.

D | J | size | V | DNA | CDR3
TRBD2 | TRBJ2-3 | many | TRBV6-6 | TGTGCCAGCAGTTCCCCGGCTAGCGGGCGCACAGATACGCAGTATTTT | CASSSPASGRTDTQYF
NA | TRBJ2-5 | many | TRBV20-1 | TGCAGTGGACGGGACGAAGAGACCCAGTACTTC | CSGRDEETQYF
TRBD2 | TRBJ2-1 | many | TRBV5-6 | TGTGCCAGCAGCCCAGCGGGACGAGATAACAATGAGCAGTTCTTC | CASSPAGRDNNEQFF
TRBD2 | TRBJ2-1 | NA | TRBV12-3/TRBV12-4 | TGTGCCACAAGCGGGGGGGCTTCTGAGCAGTTCTTC | CATSGGASEQFF
NA | TRBJ2-5 | NA | TRBV28 | TGTGCCAGCAGTTTTCCCTTAGGGGAAGAGACCCAGTACTTC | CASSFPLGEETQYF
NA | TRBJ2-6 | many | TRBV28 | TGTGCCAGCAGTTTATATCTGTACTCTGGGGCCAACGTCCTGACTTTC | CASSLYLYSGANVLTF
TRBD2 | TRBJ2-1 | NA | TRBV5-1 | TGCGCCAGCAGGGAAGACGGGGGGGCCTACAATGAGCAGTTCTTC | CASREDGGAYNEQFF
NA | TRBJ1-4 | many | TRBV4-3 | TGCGCCAGCAGCCAAGGAAGGTCGACTCGGTTGGATGAAAAACTGTTTTTT | CASSQGRSTRLDEKLFF
TRBD2 | TRBJ2-1 | NA | TRBV7-2 | TGTGCCAGCAGCTTCCACACCCGGGCTAGCGGGAGGGCCGATGAGCAGTTCTTC | CASSFHTRASGRADEQFF
NA | TRBJ2-5 | NA | TRBV20-1 | TGCAGGGCTCGACAACCCCAAGAGACCCAGTACTTC | CRARQPQETQYF
NA | TRBJ1-2 | many | TRBV11-2 | TGTGCCAGCAGGCGCGGCAATGACTATGGCTACACCTTC | CASRRGNDYGYTF
NA | TRBJ2-5 | NA | TRBV14 | TGTGCCAGCAGCCAAGGGACAATAGAGACCCAGTACTTC | CASSQGTIETQYF
TRBD2 | TRBJ2-1 | few | TRBV4-1 | TGCGCCAGCAGCCAAGTTAATAGCGGGGGGGCCCATGAGCAGTTCTTC | CASSQVNSGGAHEQFF
TRBD1 | TRBJ1-1 | NA | TRBV7-2 | TGTGCCAGCAGCTCCCTGGACAGGGGGAGGTCTGAAGCTTTCTTT | CASSSLDRGRSEAFF
NA | TRBJ2-2 | few | TRBV12-3/TRBV12-4 | TGTGCCAGCAGCCCCGGCGGCCACGCGAACACCGGGGAGCTGTTTTTT | CASSPGGHANTGELFF
NA | TRBJ2-1 | few | TRBV11-2 | TGTGCCAGCAGCTTAGATTCCCGGACACCCTACAATGAGCAGTTCTTC | CASSLDSRTPYNEQFF
TRBD1 | TRBJ1-2 | many | TRBV4-3 | TGCGCCAGCAGCCAAGCGGACAGGGCCGATGGCTACACCTTC | CASSQADRADGYTF
TRBD2 | TRBJ2-3 | NA | TRBV7-2 | TGTGCCAGCAGCTTGACTAGCGGGGGGGGAAACACAGATACGCAGTATTTT | CASSLTSGGGNTDTQYF
NA | TRBJ1-1 | many | TRBV7-2 | TGTGCCAGCACCCCGGAATTGAACACTGAAGCTTTCTTT | CASTPELNTEAFF